This T cell receptor (beta chain) is drawn from a study of T-cell memory formation after mild COVID-19. Study background: Among the donors, TCR clusters were largely specific to each donor. Study observations and caveats: Cross-reactive memory seemingly joined, as some responding clones were found in pre-infection memory.

This clonotype has at least ten counts. The target antigen is unknown. This CDR3 is built from 13 residues. V was clipped by 5 bases and J by 0 bases, with 7 bases between them. Germline values: CDR1 SGHDN, CDR2 FVKESK. 5'RACE with constant-segment primers built TCRalpha and TCRbeta cDNA libraries with UMIs. MiXCR was run by TCRdb on the 5' RACE reads, yielding one entry per CDR3 protein. Of roughly 510,000 distinct CDR3 sequences in the sample, 15% to 20% were seen once. This TCR was sampled from an adult woman who had mild COVID-19 (a few samples of this study predate the infection). Cell type and time point are not known. The J gene is TRBJ1-1, the V gene TRBV14; D perhaps matches TRBD1 (5 bases). The sequencing sample was made of PBMCs or a T cell subset sorted from them (not recorded which). CDR3 residues: CASSRGLNTEAFF. CDR3 DNA sequence: TGTGCCAGCAGCAGGGGATTGAACACTGAAGCTTTCTTT.